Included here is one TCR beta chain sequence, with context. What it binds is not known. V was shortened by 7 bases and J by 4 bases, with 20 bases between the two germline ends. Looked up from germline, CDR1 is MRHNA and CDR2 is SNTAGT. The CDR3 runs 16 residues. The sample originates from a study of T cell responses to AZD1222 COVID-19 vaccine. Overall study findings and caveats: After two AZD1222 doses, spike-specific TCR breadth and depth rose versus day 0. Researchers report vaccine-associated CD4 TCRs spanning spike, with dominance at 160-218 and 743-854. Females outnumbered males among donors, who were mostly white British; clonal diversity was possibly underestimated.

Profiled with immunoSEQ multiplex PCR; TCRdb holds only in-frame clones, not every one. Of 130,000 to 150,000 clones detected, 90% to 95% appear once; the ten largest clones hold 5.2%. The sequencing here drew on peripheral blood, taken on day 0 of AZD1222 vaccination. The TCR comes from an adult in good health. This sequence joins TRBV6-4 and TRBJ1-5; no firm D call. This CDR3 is CASKWGGSTINQPQHF. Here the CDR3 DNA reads TGTGCCAGCAAATGGGGAGGGTCTACAATAAATCAGCCCCAGCATTTT.